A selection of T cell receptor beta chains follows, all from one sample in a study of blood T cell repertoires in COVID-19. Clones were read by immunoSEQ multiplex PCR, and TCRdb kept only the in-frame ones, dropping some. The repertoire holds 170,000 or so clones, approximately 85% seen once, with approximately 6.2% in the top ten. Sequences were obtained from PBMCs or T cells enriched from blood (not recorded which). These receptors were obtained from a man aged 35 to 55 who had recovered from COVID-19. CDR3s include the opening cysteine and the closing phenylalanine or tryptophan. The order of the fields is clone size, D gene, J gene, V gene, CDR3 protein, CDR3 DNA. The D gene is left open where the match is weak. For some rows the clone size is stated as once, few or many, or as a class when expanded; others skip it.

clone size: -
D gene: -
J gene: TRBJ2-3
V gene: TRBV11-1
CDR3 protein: CASSLVRGAVKDTQYF
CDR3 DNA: TGTGCCAGCAGCTTAGTGCGGGGCGCCGTTAAAGATACGCAGTATTTT

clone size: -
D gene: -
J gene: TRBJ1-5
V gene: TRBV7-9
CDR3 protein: CASSSTLQELGNQPQHF
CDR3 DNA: TGTGCCAGCAGCTCCACCCTACAGGAGCTCGGCAATCAGCCCCAGCATTTT

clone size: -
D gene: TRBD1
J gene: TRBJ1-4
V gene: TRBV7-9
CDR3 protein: CASSPRDRGVEKLFF
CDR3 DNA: TGTGCCAGCAGCCCCCGGGACAGGGGTGTCGAAAAACTGTTTTTT

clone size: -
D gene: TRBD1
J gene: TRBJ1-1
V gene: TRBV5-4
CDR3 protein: CASTELGQGVKEAFF
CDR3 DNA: TGTGCCAGCACCGAATTAGGACAGGGAGTCAAGGAAGCTTTCTTT

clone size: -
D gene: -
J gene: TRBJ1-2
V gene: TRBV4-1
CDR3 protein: CASSHPGGGIDGYTF
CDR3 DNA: TGCGCCAGCAGCCATCCTGGGGGGGGTATTGATGGCTACACCTTC

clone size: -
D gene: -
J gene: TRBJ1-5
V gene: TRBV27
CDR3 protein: CASSSSGGVNNQPQHF
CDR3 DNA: TGTGCCAGCAGTTCTTCCGGAGGCGTAAATAATCAGCCCCAGCATTTT

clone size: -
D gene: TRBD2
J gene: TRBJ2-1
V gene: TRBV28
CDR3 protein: CASSSGSWASGRKNEQFF
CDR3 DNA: TGTGCCAGCAGTTCGGGCTCCTGGGCTAGCGGGAGAAAAAATGAGCAGTTCTTC

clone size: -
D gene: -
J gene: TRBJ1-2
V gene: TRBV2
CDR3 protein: CASRARDTDYGYTF
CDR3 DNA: TGTGCCAGCAGGGCCCGGGACACCGACTATGGCTACACCTTC

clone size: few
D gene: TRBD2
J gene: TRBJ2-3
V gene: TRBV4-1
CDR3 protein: CASSHPWGGSSDTQYF
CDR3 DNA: TGCGCCAGCAGCCATCCATGGGGCGGGAGCTCAGATACGCAGTATTTT

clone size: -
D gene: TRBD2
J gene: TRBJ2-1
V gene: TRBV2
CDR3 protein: CASGRTSSDNEQFF
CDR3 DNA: TGTGCCAGCGGTCGGACTAGTTCAGACAATGAGCAGTTCTTC

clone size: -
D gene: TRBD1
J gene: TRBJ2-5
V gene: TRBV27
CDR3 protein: CASSRQGVPETQYF
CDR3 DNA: TGTGCCAGCAGCCGACAGGGGGTCCCAGAGACCCAGTACTTC

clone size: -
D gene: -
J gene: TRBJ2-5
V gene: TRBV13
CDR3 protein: CASSLSRQETQYF
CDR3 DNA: TGTGCCAGCAGCTTGTCCAGGCAAGAGACCCAGTACTTC

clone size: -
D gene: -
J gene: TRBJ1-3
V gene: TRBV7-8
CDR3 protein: CASSSGVAPGNTIYF
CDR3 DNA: TGTGCCAGCAGCTCGGGGGTTGCTCCTGGAAACACCATATATTTT

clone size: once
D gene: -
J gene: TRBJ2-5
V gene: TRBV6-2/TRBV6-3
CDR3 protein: CASSYPAGETQYF
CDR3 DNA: TGTGCCAGCAGTTACCCAGCGGGCGAGACCCAGTACTTC

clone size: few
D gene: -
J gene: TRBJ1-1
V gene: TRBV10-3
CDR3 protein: CAISESPGMEAFF
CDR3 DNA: TGTGCCATCAGTGAGTCCCCGGGGATGGAAGCTTTCTTT

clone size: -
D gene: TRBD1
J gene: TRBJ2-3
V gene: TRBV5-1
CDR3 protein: CASGGQGDSSTDTQYF
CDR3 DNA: TGCGCCAGCGGGGGACAGGGGGACTCTAGCACAGATACGCAGTATTTT

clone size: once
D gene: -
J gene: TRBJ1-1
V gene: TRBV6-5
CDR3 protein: CASSSGDTEAFF
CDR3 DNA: TGTGCCAGCAGTTCCGGGGACACTGAAGCTTTCTTT

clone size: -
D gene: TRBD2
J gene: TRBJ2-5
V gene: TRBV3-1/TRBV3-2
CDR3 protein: CASSQDVGGRERETQYF
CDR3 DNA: TGTGCCAGCAGCCAAGATGTGGGCGGGAGGGAACGAGAGACCCAGTACTTC

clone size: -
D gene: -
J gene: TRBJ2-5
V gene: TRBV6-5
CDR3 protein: CASPRGAGVETQYF
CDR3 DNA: TGTGCCAGCCCTAGAGGGGCAGGGGTAGAGACCCAGTACTTC

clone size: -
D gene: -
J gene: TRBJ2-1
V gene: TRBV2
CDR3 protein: CAIGGGPKGEQFF
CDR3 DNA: TGTGCCATTGGAGGAGGGCCCAAGGGTGAGCAGTTCTTC

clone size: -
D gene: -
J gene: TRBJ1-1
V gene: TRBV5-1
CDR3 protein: CASSLGRLNTEAFF
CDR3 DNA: TGCGCCAGCAGCTTAGGGAGGCTAAACACTGAAGCTTTCTTT

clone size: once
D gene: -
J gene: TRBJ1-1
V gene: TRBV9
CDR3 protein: CASSVGGQLNTEAFF
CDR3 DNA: TGTGCCAGCAGCGTAGGGGGGCAGTTGAACACTGAAGCTTTCTTT

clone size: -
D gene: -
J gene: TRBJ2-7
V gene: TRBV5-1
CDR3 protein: CASSREGTYEQYF
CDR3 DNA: TGCGCCAGCAGTCGGGAAGGGACCTACGAGCAGTACTTC

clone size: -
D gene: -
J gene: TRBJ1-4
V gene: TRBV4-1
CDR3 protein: CASSKSLQLFF
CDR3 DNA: TGCGCCAGCAGCAAGAGCCTTCAACTGTTTTTT

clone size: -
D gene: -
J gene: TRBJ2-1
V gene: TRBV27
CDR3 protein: CASSSRGNEQFF
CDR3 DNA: TGTGCCAGCAGTTCCCGCGGCAATGAGCAGTTCTTC

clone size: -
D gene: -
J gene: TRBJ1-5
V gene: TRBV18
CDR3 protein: CASSPGQQGQPQHF
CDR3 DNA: TGTGCCAGCTCACCGGGGCAGCAGGGGCAGCCCCAGCATTTT

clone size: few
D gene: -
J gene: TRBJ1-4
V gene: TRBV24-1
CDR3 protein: CATSGGAGGDNEKLFF
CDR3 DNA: TGTGCCACCAGTGGCGGCGCGGGGGGGGATAATGAAAAACTGTTTTTT

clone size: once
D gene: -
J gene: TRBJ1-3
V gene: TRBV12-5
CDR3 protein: CASGEPKTGLSGNTIYF
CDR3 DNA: TGTGCTAGTGGTGAACCTAAAACAGGGCTCTCTGGAAACACCATATATTTT

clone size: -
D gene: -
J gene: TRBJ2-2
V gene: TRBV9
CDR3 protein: CASSVDRRANTGELFF
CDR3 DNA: TGTGCCAGCAGCGTAGACAGGAGGGCGAACACCGGGGAGCTGTTTTTT

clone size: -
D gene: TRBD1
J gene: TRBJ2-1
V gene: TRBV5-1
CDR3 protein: CASSSGQGSYNEQFF
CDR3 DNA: TGCGCCAGCAGCTCGGGACAGGGATCCTACAATGAGCAGTTCTTC

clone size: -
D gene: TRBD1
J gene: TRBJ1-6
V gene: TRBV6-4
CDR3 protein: CASRVTGMLSSPLHF
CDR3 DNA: TGTGCCAGCAGAGTGACAGGGATGTTGTCTTCACCCCTCCACTTT

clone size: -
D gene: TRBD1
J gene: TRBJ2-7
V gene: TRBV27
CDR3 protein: CASSTWDRYEQYF
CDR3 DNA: TGTGCCAGCAGTACCTGGGACAGGTACGAGCAGTACTTC

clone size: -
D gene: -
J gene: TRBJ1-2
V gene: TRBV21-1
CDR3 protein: CASSKAPGSRGPCRYTF
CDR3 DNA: TGTGCCAGCAGCAAAGCACCGGGTAGTAGGGGGCCTTGCCGCTACACCTTC

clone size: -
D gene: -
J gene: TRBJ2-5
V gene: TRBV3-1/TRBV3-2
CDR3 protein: CASSPRSTSETQYF
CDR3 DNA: TGTGCCAGCAGCCCCCGCAGTACGTCAGAGACCCAGTACTTC

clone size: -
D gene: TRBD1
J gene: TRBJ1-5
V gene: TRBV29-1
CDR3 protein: CSVRDRQSNQPQHF
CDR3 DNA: TGCAGCGTTAGGGACAGACAAAGCAATCAGCCCCAGCATTTT

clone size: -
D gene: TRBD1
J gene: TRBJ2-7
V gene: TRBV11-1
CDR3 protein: CASSLVDRGNGEQYF
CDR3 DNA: TGTGCCAGCAGCTTAGTGGACAGGGGGAATGGAGAGCAGTACTTC

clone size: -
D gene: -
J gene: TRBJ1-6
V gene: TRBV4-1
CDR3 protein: CASRPTGFDSPLHF
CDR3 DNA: TGCGCCAGCAGACCCACAGGGTTTGATTCACCCCTCCACTTT

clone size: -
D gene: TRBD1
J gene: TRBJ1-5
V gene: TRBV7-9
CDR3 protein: CASSQGQGWGQPQHF
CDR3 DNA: TGTGCCAGCAGCCAGGGACAGGGTTGGGGTCAGCCCCAGCATTTT

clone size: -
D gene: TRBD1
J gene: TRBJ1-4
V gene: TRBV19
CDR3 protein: CASMGSLGQGREKLFF
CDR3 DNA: TGTGCCAGTATGGGGTCGCTTGGACAGGGACGGGAAAAACTGTTTTTT

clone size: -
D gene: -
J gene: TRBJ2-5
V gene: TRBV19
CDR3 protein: CASKELGGDQETQYF
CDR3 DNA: TGTGCCAGTAAAGAATTAGGAGGGGATCAAGAGACCCAGTACTTC

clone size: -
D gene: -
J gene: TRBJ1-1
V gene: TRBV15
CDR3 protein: CATSRAPNEAFF
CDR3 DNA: TGTGCCACCAGCAGAGCCCCTAATGAAGCTTTCTTT

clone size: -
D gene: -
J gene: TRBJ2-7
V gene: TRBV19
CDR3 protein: CASRPFNYAIYEQYF
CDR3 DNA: TGTGCCAGTAGACCCTTCAACTACGCAATTTACGAGCAGTACTTC

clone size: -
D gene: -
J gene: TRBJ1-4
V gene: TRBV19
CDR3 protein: CATHGRGTYEKLFF
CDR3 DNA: TGTGCCACCCATGGAAGGGGGACCTACGAAAAACTGTTTTTT

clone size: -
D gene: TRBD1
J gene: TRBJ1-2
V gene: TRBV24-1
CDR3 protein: CATSEAGGYGYTF
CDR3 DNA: TGTGCCACCAGTGAAGCAGGGGGATACGGCTACACCTTC